This T cell receptor (beta chain) was observed in a study of molecular identifiers for immune sequencing clone quantification. Study observations and caveats: Identical TCR molecules sharing a barcode could underestimate highly expanded clone sizes. Spiked Jurkat TCR RNA from one cell was reportedly detectable among around 960,000 naive cells.

Trimming stripped 6 bases from V and 4 bases from J, with 13 bases between. This CDR3 is built from 13 residues. Germline loops: CDR1 SNHLY, CDR2 FYNNEI. In its sample, this clonotype was seen a few times. Its antigen remains unknown. It was from 20,000 to 1,000,000 sorted cells, with 10%, 30% or 50% RNA, that naive CD8 libraries came. Sorting defined naive CD8 T cells as CD8+CD4-CCR7+CD45RA+. From the PCR reads, TCRdb called clonotypes with MiXCR, one entry per CDR3 protein. The profile shows about 630,000 distinct CDR3 sequences, approximately 24% of them singletons. V and J are TRBV2 and TRBJ2-7, with TRBD1 as a possible D gene (6 bases). The TCR originated in a human donor in good health. Some libraries in this study had Jurkat cell RNA spiked in. The sample was naive CD8+ T cells from blood, with Jurkat cell RNA spiked in. Described subset: FACS-sorted CD8+CD4-CCR7+CD45RA+ naive T cells. The CDR3 here is CASSTSQGYEQYF. DNA of the CDR3: TGTGCCAGCAGCACCTCGCAGGGGTACGAGCAGTACTTC. Variable domain in full (rest from reference TRBV2 and TRBJ2-7): EPEVTQTPSHQVTQMGQEVILRCVPISNHLYFYWYRQILGQKVEFLVSFYNNEISEKSEIFDDQFSVERPDGSNFTLKIRSTKLEDSAMYFCASSTSQGYEQYFGPGTRLTVT.